What follows are 3 T cell receptor beta chains derived from one specimen sequenced in a study of blood T cell repertoires in COVID-19. Sequencing used immunoSEQ multiplex PCR; TCRdb keeps in-frame clones, though not all of them. The table shows around 360,000 clones, with roughly 86% occurring only once. The sequenced sample was peripheral blood. These receptors originate from a woman in her twenties or thirties with COVID-19, enrolled during active disease.

This sequence joins TRBV6-5 and TRBJ2-5; maybe TRBD2 (6 bases). V dropped 0 bases and J dropped 5 bases, with 13 bases sitting between them. This CDR3 spans 15 amino acids. CDR1 and CDR2 from the germline V gene are MNHEY and SVGAGI. The CDR3 sequence is CASSYSLSGRETQYF. The CDR3, as DNA: TGTGCCAGCAGTTACTCGCTATCAGGGAGGGAGACCCAGTACTTC.

Here the CDR3 reads CASSFLDSYTEAFF. The DNA of the CDR3 is TGTGCCAGCAGTTTTTTAGACAGTTACACTGAAGCTTTCTTT. The V and J genes are TRBV28 and TRBJ1-1; D is possibly TRBD1 (5 bases). Trimming removed 3 bases from V and 3 bases from J, with 11 bases in between. The CDR3 loop spans 14 amino acids. Looked up from germline, CDR1 is MDHEN and CDR2 is SYDVKM.

The chain joins TRBV27 to TRBJ1-1; possibly TRBD1 for D (6 bases). The V and J ends lost 6 bases and 1 base respectively, with 12 bases between them. In germline, CDR1 is MNHEY, CDR2 SMNVEV (reference sequence). The CDR3 contains 14 residues. The chain's CDR3 is CASRNTGTNTEAFF. The CDR3 nucleotides are TGTGCCAGCAGAAATACAGGGACGAACACTGAAGCTTTCTTT.